Following are 27 T cell receptor beta chains from one sample sequenced in a study of T cell repertoires in ileal Crohn's disease. Method: immunoSEQ multiplex PCR; TCRdb's copy keeps in-frame clones and lacks some. The table records 2,000 to 3,000 clones, 93% of them present only once. Time point described: inflamed ileum from the surgical specimen. The material sequenced was ileal tissue. The origin of the receptors is an adult with Crohn's disease.

This rearrangement joins TRBV5-6 to TRBJ1-4, with D hard to call. CDR3 length equals 15 residues. The germline V gene has CDR1 SGHDT and CDR2 YYEEEE. The V end lost 2 bases, the J end lost 8 bases, and 16 bases lay between the germline ends. CDR3 protein: CASSFGPPLTEKLFF. CDR3 DNA: TGTGCCAGCAGCTTCGGACCACCTCTTACGGAAAAACTGTTTTTT.

This chain uses TRBV27 with TRBJ2-2; 8 bases are shared with TRBD1. This CDR3 has 15 residues. V shed 8 bases and J 7 bases; nucleotides not matched to a gene: 12. CDR1 is MNHEY, CDR2 SMNVEV, per germline (reference sequence). DNA for the CDR3: TGTGCCAGCGCTGTCGGGACAGGCTCCTTCGGGGAGCTGTTTTTT. It yields the protein CASAVGTGSFGELFF.

The chain employs TRBV27 and TRBJ2-7, with a tentative D call TRBD2 (6 bases). The germline V gene encodes CDR1 MNHEY and CDR2 SMNVEV (reference sequence). The CDR3 is made up of 17 amino acids. V was cut by 4 bases and J by 2 bases, with 21 bases left in between. The CDR3 loop is CASSSPFGGKGTYEQYF. The CDR3 nucleotides read TGTGCCAGCAGTTCCCCGTTTGGGGGGAAAGGGACCTACGAGCAGTACTTC.

This chain joins TRBV11-2 and TRBJ1-2; no definite D call. The V gene lost 1 base and the J gene lost 0 bases, with 0 bases spanning the gap. The CDR3 is 12 amino acids. CDR1 SGHAT and CDR2 FQNNGV come from the germline V gene. The chain's CDR3 is CASSLANYGYTF. DNA of the CDR3: TGTGCCAGCAGCTTAGCTAACTATGGCTACACCTTC.

The rearrangement links TRBV2 to TRBJ2-2, with D possibly matching TRBD1 (5 bases). CDR3 length: 14 amino acids. V was clipped by 3 bases and J by 5 bases, with 10 bases between them. CDR1 SNHLY and CDR2 FYNNEI come from the germline V gene. The CDR3: CASSDQGPTGELFF. In nucleotides, the CDR3 is TGTGCCAGCAGTGATCAGGGTCCGACCGGGGAGCTGTTTTTT.

The V and J genes are TRBV7-8 and TRBJ2-7; D possibly corresponds to TRBD2 (6 bases). The CDR3 covers 15 residues. Germline values: CDR1 SGHVS, CDR2 FQNEAQ. Trimming removed 3 bases at V and 4 bases at J, with 16 bases between. The CDR3 DNA sequence: TGTGCCAGCAGCTTGCGCGGGACCGGACCTTACGAGCAGTACTTC. Residues: CASSLRGTGPYEQYF.

The chain employs TRBV9 and TRBJ2-1; TRBD1 matches at 10 bases. The trim removed 4 bases at V and 5 bases at J, leaving 6 bases unmatched. The CDR3 has 15 residues. Germline loops: CDR1 SGDLS, CDR2 YYNGEE. The CDR3 sequence is CASSTSGTGDNEQFF. The DNA for the CDR3 is TGTGCCAGCAGCACCTCCGGGACAGGGGACAATGAGCAGTTCTTC. Looking up the rest from reference TRBV9 and TRBJ2-1 gives the full variable domain: DSGVTQTPKHLITATGQRVTLRCSPRSGDLSVYWYQQSLDQGLQFLIQYYNGEERAKGNILERFSAQQFPDLHSELNLSSLELGDSALYFCASSTSGTGDNEQFFGPGTRLTVL.

The chain uses TRBV9 and TRBJ1-3; 7 nucleotides align to TRBD1. Germline lookup yields CDR1 SGDLS and CDR2 YYNGEE. V lost 7 bases to trimming and J lost 3 bases; unmatched junction nucleotides: 7. This CDR3 region has 14 residues. CDR3 bases: TGTGCCAGCGCCAGGGGGGCGAGTGGAAACACCATATATTTT. It translates to CASARGASGNTIYF. The whole variable domain, filled in from reference TRBV9 and TRBJ1-3, reads DSGVTQTPKHLITATGQRVTLRCSPRSGDLSVYWYQQSLDQGLQFLIQYYNGEERAKGNILERFSAQQFPDLHSELNLSSLELGDSALYFCASARGASGNTIYFGEGSWLTVV.

V gene TRBV9 combines with J gene TRBJ1-2; 8 nucleotides agree with TRBD1. Trimming cost V 0 bases and J 1 base; bases outside gene matches: 5. CDR3 length: 16 amino acids. Germline V gives CDR1 SGDLS, CDR2 YYNGEE. As DNA, the CDR3 is TGTGCCAGCAGCGTAGGTACAGGGGGAAGTAACTATGGCTACACCTTC. As protein: CASSVGTGGSNYGYTF.

This clone was observed once. The V gene is TRBV5-1, the J gene TRBJ2-7; 9 bases are shared with TRBD2. Germline CDR1 and CDR2: SGHRS and YFSETQ. The CDR3 covers 20 residues. J lost 1 base, V lost 3 bases, and 20 bases had no gene match. The DNA of the CDR3 is TGCGCCAGCAGCTCGCGCCGTTCCAGCGGGGGGCCCAGGGGATCCTACGAGCAGTACTTC. Translated: CASSSRRSSGGPRGSYEQYF.

The V gene is TRBV10-3, the J gene TRBJ2-7; 7 bases match TRBD1. V trimming: 6 bases; J trimming: 2 bases; junction bases outside the gene matches: 10. Germline CDR1 and CDR2: ENHRY and SYGVKD. This CDR3 comprises 15 residues. CDR3 loop: CAIRRIRDRAYEQYF. In nucleotides, the CDR3 is TGTGCCATCAGGAGAATCCGGGACAGAGCCTACGAGCAGTACTTC.

The chain employs TRBV19 and TRBJ2-1; 8 nucleotides match TRBD1. The CDR3 totals 14 residues. Germline V CDR1 and CDR2: LNHDA, SQIVND (reference sequence). J was trimmed by 10 bases and V by 3 bases; bases with no gene match: 8. The CDR3 loop reads CASSIMGQADEQFF. The DNA of the CDR3 is TGTGCCAGTAGTATTATGGGACAGGCGGACGAGCAGTTCTTC.

The chain joins TRBV12-5 to TRBJ2-3; weak D call: TRBD1 (5 bases). Trimming left V 3 bases short and J 6 bases short, with 13 bases between. The CDR3 contains 14 residues. CDR1 is LGHNT and CDR2 is FRNRAP in the germline V gene. The CDR3 DNA reads TGTGCTAGTGGTTTTGACAGTGTAAGGGATACGCAGTATTTT. Translation: CASGFDSVRDTQYF.

The chain has TRBV19 and TRBJ2-7; D is undetermined. The V gene lost 7 bases and the J gene lost 4 bases, with 17 bases spanning the gap. Germline CDR1 LNHDA, CDR2 SQIVND (reference sequence). The CDR3 is 14 amino acids. DNA for the CDR3: TGTGCCAGTATTAACCAGTGGCCTCCTTACGAGCAGTACTTC. Residues: CASINQWPPYEQYF.

This chain connects TRBV10-3 to TRBJ2-1; D is possibly TRBD1 or TRBD2 (5 bases each). Germline V gene data show CDR1 as ENHRY and CDR2 as SYGVKD. This CDR3 comprises 16 residues. V was clipped by 10 bases and J by 2 bases, with 21 bases between them. CDR3 in DNA: TGTGCCACAAATGGTCGGGGCGGATCCCCCTACAATGAGCAGTTCTTC. Encoded protein: CATNGRGGSPYNEQFF.

This chain links TRBV5-1 with TRBJ1-2; TRBD1 might be the D (5 bases). The germline V gene has CDR1 SGHRS and CDR2 YFSETQ. V dropped 2 bases and J dropped 5 bases, with 13 bases sitting between them. The CDR3 has 14 amino acids. The CDR3 DNA follows: TGCGCCAGCAGCTTAGGTAGGGGAAGATATGGCTACACCTTC. It encodes CASSLGRGRYGYTF.

V usage is TRBV10-3 and J usage is TRBJ1-1; 7 nucleotides match TRBD1. The germline V gene has CDR1 ENHRY and CDR2 SYGVKD. The V and J ends lost 2 bases and 5 bases, in that order; junction bases with no gene match: 5. This CDR3 has 14 residues. CDR3: CAISEEGAWTEAFF. DNA for the CDR3: TGTGCCATCAGTGAGGAGGGGGCGTGGACTGAAGCTTTCTTT.

For this clone: Germline and junction disagree at one end, which may indicate a read error. This rearrangement joins TRBV7-7 to TRBJ2-7; 11 nucleotides line up with TRBD1. The germline V gene has CDR1 SSHAT and CDR2 FNYEAQ (reference sequence). The CDR3 totals 13 residues. The CDR3 DNA follows: TGTGCTAGCAGCCCGGACAGGGGGCGAGAGCAGTACTTC. Its protein product is CASSPDRGREQYF.

The chain combines TRBV29-1 with TRBJ2-2, with a weak D call TRBD1 (6 bases). There are 11 residues in the CDR3. Germline-derived CDR1 and CDR2 are SQVTM and ANQGSEA. V lost 6 bases to trimming and J lost 6 bases, with 8 bases between them. CDR3 coding DNA: TGCAGCGTGGCAGGGGCCGGGGAGCTGTTTTTT. It translates to CSVAGAGELFF.

The DNA for the CDR3 is TGTGCCAGCCACGGTTTCGTGAACACTGAAGCTTTCTTT. Translating it yields CASHGFVNTEAFF. The V gene is TRBV7-8, the J gene TRBJ1-1; no definite D call. The V end lost 8 bases, the J end lost 0 bases, and 10 bases lay between the germline ends. Germline V lookup: CDR1 SGHVS, CDR2 FQNEAQ. The CDR3 sequence is 13 residues long.

The sample holds a few counts of this clone. The chain uses TRBV7-9 and TRBJ2-3, with D perhaps given as TRBD1 or TRBD2 (5 bases each). The CDR3 runs 15 residues. Trimming left V 0 bases short and J 6 bases short, with 13 bases between. The germline V gene encodes CDR1 SEHNR and CDR2 FQNEAQ (reference sequence). The CDR3 loop is CASSLARGVRDTQYF. The DNA of the CDR3 is TGTGCCAGCAGCTTAGCCCGAGGGGTTAGGGATACGCAGTATTTT.

This chain links TRBV27 with TRBJ2-7; TRBD2 aligns across 11 bases. The germline V gene has CDR1 MNHEY and CDR2 SMNVEV (reference sequence). J gave up 7 bases and V 6 bases, and 17 bases lay outside the gene matches. The CDR3 totals 17 residues. CDR3 protein: CASRRHTLAGAPLEQYF. For the CDR3, the DNA is TGTGCCAGCAGACGACACACACTAGCGGGGGCCCCCTTGGAGCAGTACTTC.

This chain links TRBV29-1 with TRBJ2-2, with D possibly called TRBD1 or TRBD2 (5 bases each). CDR3 length: 14 residues. Trimming shortened V by 4 bases and J by 7 bases, and 16 bases separated the two germline ends. Germline assignment: CDR1 SQVTM and CDR2 ANQGSEA. CDR3 sequence reads: CSVVIGARVGELFF. CDR3 in DNA: TGCAGCGTTGTGATAGGGGCGAGGGTCGGGGAGCTGTTTTTT.

The chain carries TRBV12-5 and TRBJ1-4; D remains unclear. Germline CDR1 LGHNT, CDR2 FRNRAP. Trimming took 2 bases from V and 7 from J, leaving 20 bases between them. The CDR3 has 17 amino acids. The CDR3 is CASGLILTQTGGEKLFF. The CDR3 DNA is TGTGCTAGTGGTTTGATCCTCACTCAAACCGGAGGTGAAAAACTGTTTTTT.

The rearrangement joins TRBV5-1 to TRBJ2-2; weak D call: TRBD1 (5 bases). Looked up from germline, CDR1 is SGHRS and CDR2 is YFSETQ. This CDR3 has 15 amino acids. V gave up 4 bases and J gave up 6 bases, with 16 bases separating them. The CDR3 here is CASSPDSGWAGELFF. Written as DNA, the CDR3 is TGCGCCAGCAGCCCTGACAGTGGGTGGGCCGGGGAGCTGTTTTTT.

J is TRBJ2-7 and V is TRBV30, with a possible D match to TRBD2 (5 bases). V was shortened by 1 base and J by 2 bases, with 15 bases between the two germline ends. Germline V gives CDR1 GTSNPN, CDR2 SVGIG (reference sequence). The CDR3 has 15 residues. The CDR3: CAWSERSLYTYEQYF. DNA of the CDR3: TGTGCCTGGAGTGAGCGGAGCCTCTATACCTACGAGCAGTACTTC.

This chain links TRBV7-8 with TRBJ1-2, with 12 bases identical to TRBD1. Losses at the gene ends were 1 base for V and 4 bases for J; bases not matched to a gene: 7. This CDR3 comprises 17 residues. The germline V gene encodes CDR1 SGHVS and CDR2 FQNEAQ. DNA of the CDR3: TGTGCCAGCAGCTTAGTGGGACAGGGGGCAATTGGCTATGGCTACACCTTC. It translates to CASSLVGQGAIGYGYTF.